This T cell receptor (beta chain) derives from a study of glioma-infiltrating T cells (dated by TCRdb to the mid-2010s). About the full investigation: TCR alpha- and beta-chain repertoires were sequenced from glioma tissue, non-neoplastic brain tissue and matched peripheral blood mononuclear cells. The paired cohort was made up of three low-grade glioma patients, several primary glioblastoma patients and three non-glioma patients who contributed non-neoplastic brain tissue. To measure divergence between tissue and blood T-cell populations, each tissue-infiltrating repertoire was compared with the peripheral blood repertoire of the same patient. Here is what the overall study found, with its caveats: The group comparisons were based on small numbers of patients: three non-neoplastic, three low-grade glioma and roughly eight glioblastoma patients. VJ-independent divergence between tissue and blood was found to be below expectation in non-neoplastic patients but above expectation in all gliomas, particularly low-grade gliomas. Tissue and blood shared very few CDR3 sequences, a result attributed to high CDR3 diversity and limited sampling.

TCR alpha and beta CDR3 regions were amplified with the iRepertoire nested amplicon-rescue multiplex PCR (arm-PCR) platform from RNA. One-step reverse transcription and amplification used about 95-450 ng of tissue mRNA or PBMC total RNA as input. Following bead purification, Illumina adapters were added by a secondary multiplex PCR, and libraries between 200 and 400 bp were gel-purified. The libraries contained internal 6-nucleotide barcodes that were used for demultiplexing. Sequencing of the libraries was done on an Illumina MiSeq using 2x220 or 2x250 nucleotide paired-end reads. Processing in the source paper ran as follows. Paired reads were merged using FLASH 1.2.11 and were aligned to the GRCh37 human genome using BWA-MEM, after which TRA and TRB reads were extracted. An IMGT-derived reference of cassette sequences and CDR3 motifs, with pseudogenes included, was used for V and J assignment. Reads were translated in three frames, and productive CDR3s were defined by a C…FGXG motif without stop codons. Unique combinations of V-J cassette pair and CDR3 amino acid sequence were defined as clonotypes. Reads were filtered by Hamming distance, with the threshold set by the sequence error rate of each sample in mapped regions. The public reads were reanalyzed by TCRdb: fastp trimming at Q25, MiXCR alignment, in-frame beta chains only. Merged by CDR3 protein, the rows form single entries marked with the most common genes and DNA. It is TCRdb's table, rather than the study itself, that gives the V and J calls and clone size. Within this sample are approximately 90,000 distinct CDR3 sequences, with around 23% of them counted one time only. In total, the top ten clones hold about 6.7% of the sample.

CDR1 and CDR2, looked up from the germline V gene (reference sequence), are LNHDA and SQIVND. From the cysteine up to the phenylalanine, the CDR3 has a length of 16 residues. Of all the DNA, just the CDR3 is kept, 48 bases in frame from base 1. The germline ends are 18 bases apart after V is trimmed by 6 bases and J by 1 base. This clonotype was seen a few times. Its binding antigen is unknown. No much larger clone is present one base from it, and per-base qualities are unavailable. The sequencing sample was made of glioma tissue, nonneoplastic brain tissue, or PBMCs (not recorded which). This clonotype originated in a human donor with low-grade glioma or glioblastoma, undergoing nonglioma brain surgery, or in good health (not recorded which). Rearrangement joined TRBV19 to TRBJ2-5; a tentative D match to TRBD1 spans 5 bases. The encoded CDR3 is CASSISAGIGQETQYF. The base sequence is TGTGCCAGTAGCATAAGTGCAGGGATCGGCCAAGAGACCCAGTACTTC. Full variable domain (CDR3 extended with the reference TRBV19 and TRBJ2-5 proteins): DGGITQSPKYLFRKEGQNVTLSCEQNLNHDAMYWYRQDPGQGLRLIYYSQIVNDFQKGDIAEGYSVSREKKESFPLTVTSAQKNPTAFYLCASSISAGIGQETQYFGPGTRLLVL.